These 29 T cell receptor beta chains came from one sample sequenced in a study of radiotherapy plus CTLA-4 blockade in lung cancer listed by TCRdb under 2018. The method behind the library was the immunoSEQ multiplex PCR assay. Entries here come from immuneACCESS through TCRdb and include only in-frame sequences with V and J called. Some clones fail to appear in such tables; in the studies checked, an unresolved V gene covers under half of the shortfall, and the cause of the remainder is unknown. Recorded for this sample are about 90,000 clones; around 72% of them occurred a single time. The ten top clones hold around an eighth of the sample. Source: peripheral blood, taken from a patient treated with radiotherapy plus ipilimumab. Receptors were obtained from a human donor with non-small cell lung cancer that progressed on radiotherapy plus ipilimumab.

In this sample, this clone turned up a few times. The rearrangement links TRBV19 to TRBJ1-1, with 7 bases fitting TRBD1. CDR1 and CDR2 from the germline V gene are LNHDA and SQIVND (reference sequence). V shed 3 bases, J shed 0 bases, and the junction held 10 bases outside the gene matches. This CDR3 comprises 17 residues. CDR3 sequence reads: CASSMETGKPLNTEAFF. CDR3 in DNA: TGTGCCAGTAGTATGGAGACAGGGAAGCCCCTGAACACTGAAGCTTTCTTT.

The V gene is TRBV19, the J gene TRBJ1-5; 7 bases line up with TRBD1. After removal of 7 bases from V and 0 bases from J, the junction contained 9 bases not matched to a gene. The CDR3 is 16 residues long. The germline gives CDR1 LNHDA, CDR2 SQIVND (reference sequence). The CDR3 sequence: CASTRTGGYSNQPQHF. CDR3 DNA: TGTGCCAGTACCCGGACAGGAGGTTATAGCAATCAGCCCCAGCATTTT.

This clone appeared a single time. This chain joins TRBV19 and TRBJ2-5; 7 positions agree with TRBD1. The CDR3 contains 14 residues. The ends lost 8 bases at V and 0 bases at J; junction bases unmatched: 6. Germline V gene lookup returns CDR1 LNHDA and CDR2 SQIVND (reference sequence). CDR3 coding DNA: TGTGCCAGTCGTCCAGGGGGTTACCAAGAGACCCAGTACTTC. Its protein is CASRPGGYQETQYF. The full variable domain, its missing parts supplied by reference TRBV19 and TRBJ2-5, is DGGITQSPKYLFRKEGQNVTLSCEQNLNHDAMYWYRQDPGQGLRLIYYSQIVNDFQKGDIAEGYSVSREKKESFPLTVTSAQKNPTAFYLCASRPGGYQETQYFGPGTRLLVL.

V gene TRBV7-9 combines with J gene TRBJ2-2; D is perhaps TRBD1 (5 bases). CDR1 is SEHNR, CDR2 FQNEAQ, per germline (reference sequence). The CDR3 loop spans 16 amino acids. The V end lost 2 bases, the J end lost 4 bases, and 14 bases lay between the germline ends. In DNA form, the CDR3 reads TGTGCCAGCAGCTTAAAAAGGGGCGCAGGCACCGGGGAGCTGTTTTTT. Its protein product is CASSLKRGAGTGELFF. Variable domain in full (rest from reference TRBV7-9 and TRBJ2-2): DTGVSQNPRHKITKRGQNVTFRCDPISEHNRLYWYRQTLGQGPEFLTYFQNEAQLEKSRLLSDRFSAERPKGSFSTLEIQRTEQGDSAMYLCASSLKRGAGTGELFFGEGSRLTVL.

The J gene is TRBJ1-2, the V gene TRBV28; TRBD1 agrees at 12 bases. The germline gives CDR1 MDHEN, CDR2 SYDVKM. Germline trimming cut 5 bases from V and 4 bases from J; bases unmatched to any gene: 5. The CDR3 loop spans 15 amino acids. The CDR3 DNA follows: TGTGCCAGCAGTGCCGGGACAGGGGGCTTCTATGGCTACACCTTC. Translation gives CASSAGTGGFYGYTF.

This clone was picked up a small number of times. The chain carries TRBV10-2 and TRBJ2-4; 7 bases agree with TRBD2. The V gene's germline CDR1 is WSHSY and CDR2 SAAADI. J lost 8 bases, V lost 8 bases, and 0 bases had no gene match. The CDR3 contains 10 residues. Written as DNA, the CDR3 is TGCGCCAGCGGGAGGGACATTCAGTACTTC. This sequence encodes CASGRDIQYF.

This sequence joins TRBV18 and TRBJ2-7; tentatively, D is TRBD2 (5 bases). Germline CDR1 KGHSH, CDR2 LQKENI. The CDR3 covers 16 residues. Trimming cost V 0 bases and J 7 bases, with 19 bases left between them. CDR3 loop: CASSPPTMDSSGEQYF. CDR3 sequence (DNA): TGTGCCAGCTCACCACCGACTATGGACTCGTCGGGGGAGCAGTACTTC.

The chain combines TRBV7-6 with TRBJ2-7; tentative D call: TRBD1 (5 bases). CDR3 length: 14 amino acids. The germline CDR1 and CDR2 sequences are SGHVS and FNYEAQ. Trimming cost V 1 base and J 4 bases, with 11 bases left between them. DNA of the CDR3: TGTGCCAGCAGCTTAGGGGGCCTTCCATACGAGCAGTACTTC. Translation gives CASSLGGLPYEQYF.

The chain uses TRBV21-1 and TRBJ1-5. TRBV21-1 is a pseudogene locus. The CDR3 is made up of 14 amino acids. CDR3 bases: TGTGCCAGCAGACGTTGCTGCGGCAATCAGCCCCAGCATTTT. Translated, it gives CASRRCCGNQPQHF.

This rearrangement joins TRBV27 to TRBJ1-5, with D perhaps matching TRBD1 (5 bases). This CDR3 spans 15 amino acids. CDR1 is MNHEY and CDR2 is SMNVEV in the germline V gene (reference sequence). V shed 5 bases and J shed 2 bases, with 13 bases lying between them. The CDR3 protein is CASSLLGGGNQPQHF. The CDR3 nucleotides read TGTGCCAGCAGTCTCCTCGGAGGGGGCAATCAGCCCCAGCATTTT.

The chain combines TRBV28 with TRBJ1-1; TRBD1 agrees at 11 bases. The trim removed 5 bases at V and 13 bases at J, leaving 3 bases unmatched. The CDR3 sequence is 11 residues long. The germline gives CDR1 MDHEN, CDR2 SYDVKM. CDR3 residues: CASSPGTGGFF. The CDR3 nucleotides read TGTGCCAGCAGTCCCGGGACAGGGGGTTTCTTT.

V is TRBV9 and J is TRBJ2-2; 11 nucleotides line up with TRBD1. Germline loops: CDR1 SGDLS, CDR2 YYNGEE. The trim removed 3 bases at V and 5 bases at J, leaving 6 bases unmatched. This CDR3 region has 16 residues. The CDR3 protein is CASSAQGQGETGELFF. CDR3 bases: TGTGCCAGCAGCGCCCAGGGACAGGGGGAAACCGGGGAGCTGTTTTTT.

This clone was seen ten or more times. V gene TRBV5-4 combines with J gene TRBJ2-7; 7 bases line up with TRBD2. Germline loops: CDR1 SGHNT, CDR2 YYREEE (reference sequence). V lost 0 bases, J lost 1 base, and 4 bases stayed unmatched. CDR3 length: 15 residues. CDR3 DNA sequence: TGTGCCAGCAGCTTGGGAAGCGGGGCTTCCTACGAGCAGTACTTC. Encoded protein: CASSLGSGASYEQYF.

This rearrangement joins TRBV5-1 to TRBJ1-4; D is possibly TRBD1 (5 bases). In germline, CDR1 is SGHRS, CDR2 YFSETQ. V lost 4 bases to trimming and J lost 5 bases, with 15 bases between them. The CDR3 is 15 amino acids. The DNA of the CDR3 is TGCGCCAGCAGCAGTACAGGAGCCAGAAATGAAAAACTGTTTTTT. Its protein product is CASSSTGARNEKLFF.

V gene TRBV5-4 combines with J gene TRBJ1-5; D is unresolved. Trimming shortened V by 5 bases and J by 5 bases, and 17 bases separated the two germline ends. Germline V gene lookup returns CDR1 SGHNT and CDR2 YYREEE (reference sequence). CDR3 length: 15 amino acids. For the CDR3, the DNA is TGTGCCAGCAGTCTAGACACGGCAGTCGATCAGCCCCAGCATTTT. Its protein is CASSLDTAVDQPQHF.

This rearrangement joins TRBV29-1 to TRBJ2-6; 12 bases are shared with TRBD1. CDR1 is SQVTM, CDR2 ANQGSEA, per germline. This CDR3 contains 19 residues. J gave up 3 bases and V 2 bases, and 11 bases lay outside the gene matches. CDR3 sequence (DNA): TGCAGCGTTGAATTGCCTGTGGGACAGGGGGCGTTTGGGGCCAACGTCCTGACTTTC. Translation: CSVELPVGQGAFGANVLTF. The whole variable domain, remainder taken from reference TRBV29-1 and TRBJ2-6, is SAVISQKPSRDICQRGTSLTIQCQVDSQVTMMFWYRQQPGQSLTLIATANQGSEATYESGFVIDKFPISRPNLTFSTLTVSNMSPEDSSIYLCSVELPVGQGAFGANVLTFGAGSRLTVL.

The chain joins TRBV5-6 to TRBJ1-2, with D perhaps TRBD1 (5 bases). This CDR3 is built from 14 residues. Germline lookup yields CDR1 SGHDT and CDR2 YYEEEE. V dropped 6 bases and J dropped 3 bases, with 15 bases sitting between them. CDR3: CASIAGRTYYGYTF. The CDR3 coding sequence is TGTGCCAGCATCGCGGGACGGACCTACTATGGCTACACCTTC.

J is TRBJ1-2 and V is TRBV7-2, with D hard to call. This CDR3 contains 14 residues. Germline V gene data show CDR1 as SGHTA and CDR2 as FQGNSA. V lost 1 base to trimming and J lost 0 bases, with 6 bases between them. The CDR3: CASSLGGPNYGYTF. CDR3 DNA: TGTGCCAGCAGCTTAGGGGGTCCTAACTATGGCTACACCTTC.

The gene calls are TRBV5-1 and TRBJ1-3; D is uncertain. The CDR3 length is 15 residues. V lost 0 bases and J 0 bases, leaving 7 bases between the germline ends. The V gene's germline CDR1 is SGHRS and CDR2 YFSETQ. The CDR3 here is CASSLETSSGNTIYF. The CDR3, as DNA: TGCGCCAGCAGCTTGGAGACCTCCTCTGGAAACACCATATATTTT.

The chain joins TRBV30 to TRBJ2-4, with D possibly matching TRBD1 (5 bases). The CDR3 has 12 residues. The ends were cut back, 3 bases at V and 3 bases at J, with 6 bases in the middle. The germline V gene encodes CDR1 GTSNPN and CDR2 SVGIG (reference sequence). The CDR3 nucleotides read TGTGCCTGGAGAGGGGTCAAAAACATTCAGTACTTC. Protein: CAWRGVKNIQYF. The whole variable domain, filled in from reference TRBV30 and TRBJ2-4, reads SQTIHQWPATLVQPVGSPLSLECTVEGTSNPNLYWYRQAAGRGLQLLFYSVGIGQISSEVPQNLSASRPQDRQFILSSKKLLLSDSGFYLCAWRGVKNIQYFGAGTRLSVL.

This clone was seen a handful of times. The chain uses TRBV11-2 and TRBJ2-1, with TRBD2 identical over 12 bases. The trim removed 5 bases at V and 7 bases at J, leaving 15 bases unmatched. Looked up from germline, CDR1 is SGHAT and CDR2 is FQNNGV. This CDR3 comprises 18 residues. The chain's CDR3 is CASSPWTSGARELNEQFF. In DNA form, the CDR3 reads TGTGCCAGCAGCCCATGGACTAGCGGGGCCCGGGAGTTGAATGAGCAGTTCTTC.

This clone appeared a single time. The chain joins TRBV27 to TRBJ2-1; a possible D gene is TRBD2 (6 bases). Looked up from germline, CDR1 is MNHEY and CDR2 is SMNVEV (reference sequence). The CDR3 runs 16 residues. Trimming cost V 10 bases and J 4 bases, with 23 bases left between them. CDR3 bases: TGTGCCACCAAACCGGGGAGTAGCGGAATATACAATGAGCAGTTCTTC. It encodes CATKPGSSGIYNEQFF.

The chain carries TRBV29-1 and TRBJ2-1, with 7 bases identical to TRBD1. CDR1 is SQVTM and CDR2 is ANQGSEA in the germline V gene. This CDR3 contains 12 residues. V was clipped by 7 bases and J by 3 bases; unmatched bases: 3. In DNA form, the CDR3 reads TGCAGCGGGCGACAGGGCTACAATGAGCAGTTCTTC. Encoded protein: CSGRQGYNEQFF.

The V and J genes are TRBV7-8 and TRBJ2-2; D is tentatively TRBD1 or TRBD2 (5 bases each). Germline V gives CDR1 SGHVS, CDR2 FQNEAQ. Trimming stripped 5 bases from V and 7 bases from J, with 20 bases between. This CDR3 region has 16 residues. CDR3 sequence (DNA): TGTGCCAGCAGCACTAGTGAGGAGAGGGGAGACGGGGAGCTGTTTTTT. Residues: CASSTSEERGDGELFF.

This chain uses TRBV4-3 with TRBJ1-2; 9 bases agree with TRBD1. The CDR3 totals 17 residues. J lost 3 bases, V lost 0 bases, and 8 bases had no gene match. CDR1 and CDR2 from the germline V gene are LGHNA and YSLEER. CDR3 sequence: CASSQDMGQGSYYGYTF. The CDR3 nucleotides read TGCGCCAGCAGCCAAGATATGGGACAGGGTTCCTACTATGGCTACACCTTC.

V gene TRBV6-5 combines with J gene TRBJ2-5; perhaps D is TRBD1 or TRBD2 (5 bases each). Germline-derived CDR1 and CDR2 are MNHEY and SVGAGI. This CDR3 region has 13 residues. Trimming removed 2 bases from V and 6 bases from J, with 10 bases in between. This CDR3 reads CASSYQRGKTQYF. CDR3 coding DNA: TGTGCCAGCAGTTACCAGAGGGGAAAGACCCAGTACTTC.

The V gene is TRBV5-1, the J gene TRBJ2-7; D perhaps matches TRBD2 (6 bases). The germline V gene has CDR1 SGHRS and CDR2 YFSETQ. Trimming shortened V by 4 bases and J by 2 bases, and 16 bases separated the two germline ends. There are 15 residues in the CDR3. In DNA form, the CDR3 reads TGCGCCAGCAGCATCTCTAGCGCAAGAGCCTACGAGCAGTACTTC. Translating it yields CASSISSARAYEQYF.

Note on this clone: Other DNA sequences in this specimen translate into the identical CDR3. The CDR3 DNA sequence: TGTGCCAGCAGCCCGGACAGAGAAGACACTGAAGCTTTCTTT. Encoded protein: CASSPDREDTEAFF. The chain carries TRBV14 and TRBJ1-1; D might be TRBD1 (6 bases). Germline values: CDR1 SGHDN, CDR2 FVKESK. CDR3 length: 14 amino acids. Trimming removed 4 bases at V and 3 bases at J, with 12 bases between.

The chain employs TRBV28 and TRBJ1-5, with TRBD1 matching 7 bases. CDR1 is MDHEN and CDR2 is SYDVKM in the germline V gene. The CDR3 contains 13 residues. J lost 3 bases, V lost 9 bases, and 5 bases had no gene match. CDR3 nucleotides: TGTGCCAGATACGGACAGGACAATCAGCCCCAGCATTTT. Encoded protein: CARYGQDNQPQHF.